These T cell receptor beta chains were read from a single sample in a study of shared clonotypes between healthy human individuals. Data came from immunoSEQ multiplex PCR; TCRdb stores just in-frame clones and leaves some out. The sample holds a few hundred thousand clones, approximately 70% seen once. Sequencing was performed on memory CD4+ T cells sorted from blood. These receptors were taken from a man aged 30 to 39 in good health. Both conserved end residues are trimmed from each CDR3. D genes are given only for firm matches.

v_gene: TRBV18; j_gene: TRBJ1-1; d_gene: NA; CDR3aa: ASSPLATNTEAF
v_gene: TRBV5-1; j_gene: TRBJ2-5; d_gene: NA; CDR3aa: ASSLVRGETQY
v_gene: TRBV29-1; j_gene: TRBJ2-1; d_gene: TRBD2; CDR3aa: SVVTSGRVSYNEQF
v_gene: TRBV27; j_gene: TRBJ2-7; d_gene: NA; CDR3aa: ASSFYAGEQY
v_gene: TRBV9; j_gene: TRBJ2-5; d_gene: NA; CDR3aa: ASSSGYSQETQY
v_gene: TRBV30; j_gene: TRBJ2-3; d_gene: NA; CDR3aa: AWSVRPRTDTQY
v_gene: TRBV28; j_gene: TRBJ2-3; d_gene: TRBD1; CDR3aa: ASRTNRGPIIRTQY
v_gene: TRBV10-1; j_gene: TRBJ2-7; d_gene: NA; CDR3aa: ASSEGIYEQY
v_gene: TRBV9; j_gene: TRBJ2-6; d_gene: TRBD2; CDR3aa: ASSPEALARANVLT
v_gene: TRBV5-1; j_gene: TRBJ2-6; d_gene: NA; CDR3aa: ASSLGGTGTNVLT
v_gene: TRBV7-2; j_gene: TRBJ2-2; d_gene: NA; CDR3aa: ASKIGGSGELF
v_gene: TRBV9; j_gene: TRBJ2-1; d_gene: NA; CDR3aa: ASSVAQDPYNEQF
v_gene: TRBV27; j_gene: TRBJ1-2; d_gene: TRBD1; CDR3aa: ASSRAFSGQGTYYT
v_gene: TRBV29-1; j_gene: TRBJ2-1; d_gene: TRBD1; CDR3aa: SVRFRGTGNEQF
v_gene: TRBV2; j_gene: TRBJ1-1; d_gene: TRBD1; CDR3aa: ASSPRDSRGGSTEAF
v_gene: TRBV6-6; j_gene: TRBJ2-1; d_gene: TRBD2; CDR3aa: ASTRAGGTNNEQF
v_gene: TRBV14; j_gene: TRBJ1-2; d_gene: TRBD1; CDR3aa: ASSQGTGAYGYT
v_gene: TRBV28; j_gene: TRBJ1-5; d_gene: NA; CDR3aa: ASSYSRAGNQPQH
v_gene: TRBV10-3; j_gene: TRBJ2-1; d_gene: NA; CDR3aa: AISEDQGSYNEQF
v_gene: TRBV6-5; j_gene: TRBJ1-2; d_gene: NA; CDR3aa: ASSYGTGGGTKGYT
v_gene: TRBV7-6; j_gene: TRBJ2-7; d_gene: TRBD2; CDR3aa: ASSSGRGGPYEQY
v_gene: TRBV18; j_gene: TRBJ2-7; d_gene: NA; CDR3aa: ASSPQGREEQY
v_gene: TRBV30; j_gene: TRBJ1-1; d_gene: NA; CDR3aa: AWSPFGGGLAF
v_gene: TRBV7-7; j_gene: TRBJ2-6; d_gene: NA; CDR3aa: ASSLSAGANVLT
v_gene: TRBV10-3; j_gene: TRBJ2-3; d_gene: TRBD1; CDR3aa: AIRGQGGDTQY
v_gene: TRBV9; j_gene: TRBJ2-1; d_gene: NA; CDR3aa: ASSVDRSSYNEQF
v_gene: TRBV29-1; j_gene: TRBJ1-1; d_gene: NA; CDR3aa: SGLGPLTSEAF
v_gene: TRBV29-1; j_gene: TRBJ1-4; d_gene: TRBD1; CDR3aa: SAKNRGNNEKLF